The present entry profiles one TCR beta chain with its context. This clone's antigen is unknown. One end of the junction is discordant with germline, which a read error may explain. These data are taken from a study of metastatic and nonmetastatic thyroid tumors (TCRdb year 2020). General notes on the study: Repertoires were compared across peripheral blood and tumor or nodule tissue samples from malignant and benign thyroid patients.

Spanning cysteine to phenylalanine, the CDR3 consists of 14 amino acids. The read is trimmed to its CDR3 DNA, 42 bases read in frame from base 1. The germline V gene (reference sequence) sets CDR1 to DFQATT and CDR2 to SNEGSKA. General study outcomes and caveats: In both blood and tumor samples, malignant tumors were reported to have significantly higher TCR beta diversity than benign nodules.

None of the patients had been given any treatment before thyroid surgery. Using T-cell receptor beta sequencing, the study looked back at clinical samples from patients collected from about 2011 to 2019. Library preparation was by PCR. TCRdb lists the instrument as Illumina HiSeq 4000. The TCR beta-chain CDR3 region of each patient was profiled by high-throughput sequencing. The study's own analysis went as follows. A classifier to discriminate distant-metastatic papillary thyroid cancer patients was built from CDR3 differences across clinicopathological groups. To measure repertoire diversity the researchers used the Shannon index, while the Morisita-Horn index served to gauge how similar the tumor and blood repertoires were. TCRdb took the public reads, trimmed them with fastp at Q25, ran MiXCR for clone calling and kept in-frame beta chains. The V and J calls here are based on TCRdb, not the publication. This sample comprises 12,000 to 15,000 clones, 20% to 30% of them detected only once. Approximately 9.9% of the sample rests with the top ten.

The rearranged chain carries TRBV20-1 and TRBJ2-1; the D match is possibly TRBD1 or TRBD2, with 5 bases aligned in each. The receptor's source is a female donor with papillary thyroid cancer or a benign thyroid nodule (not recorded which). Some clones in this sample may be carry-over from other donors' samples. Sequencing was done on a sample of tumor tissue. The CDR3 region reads CSAGGGRGYNEHFF. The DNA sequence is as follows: TGCAGTGCTGGGGGTGGTCGTGGGTACAATGAGCATTTCTTC.